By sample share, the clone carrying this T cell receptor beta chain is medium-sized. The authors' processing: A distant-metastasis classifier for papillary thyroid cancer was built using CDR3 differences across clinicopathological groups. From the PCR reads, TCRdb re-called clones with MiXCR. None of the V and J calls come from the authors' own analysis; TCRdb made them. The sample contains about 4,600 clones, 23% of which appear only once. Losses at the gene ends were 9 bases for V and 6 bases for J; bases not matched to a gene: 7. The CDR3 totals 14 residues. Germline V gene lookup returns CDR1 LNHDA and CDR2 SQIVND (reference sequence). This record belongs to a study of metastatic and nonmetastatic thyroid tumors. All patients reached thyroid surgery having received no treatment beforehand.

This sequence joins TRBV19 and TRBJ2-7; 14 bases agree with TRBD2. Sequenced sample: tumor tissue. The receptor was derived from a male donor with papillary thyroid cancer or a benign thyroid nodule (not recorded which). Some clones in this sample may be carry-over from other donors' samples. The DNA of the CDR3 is TGTGCCAGAACCGGGACTAGCGGGAGTTTCGAGCAGTACTTC. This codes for CARTGTSGSFEQYF.